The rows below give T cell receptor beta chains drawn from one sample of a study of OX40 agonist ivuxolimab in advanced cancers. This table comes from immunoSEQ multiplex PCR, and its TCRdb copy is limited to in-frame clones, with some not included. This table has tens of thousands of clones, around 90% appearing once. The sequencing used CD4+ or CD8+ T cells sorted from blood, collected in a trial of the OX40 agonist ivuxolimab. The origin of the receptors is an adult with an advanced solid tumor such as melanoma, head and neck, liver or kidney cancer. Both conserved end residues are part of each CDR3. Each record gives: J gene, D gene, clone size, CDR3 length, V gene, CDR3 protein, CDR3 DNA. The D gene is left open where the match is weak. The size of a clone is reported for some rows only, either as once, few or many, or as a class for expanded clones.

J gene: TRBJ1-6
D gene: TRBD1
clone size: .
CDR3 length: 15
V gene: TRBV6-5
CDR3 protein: CASRTLTGKPSPLHF
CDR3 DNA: TGTGCCAGCAGGACCCTGACAGGGAAGCCTTCACCCCTCCACTTT

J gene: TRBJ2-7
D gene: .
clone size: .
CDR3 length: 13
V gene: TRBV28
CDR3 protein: CASSLTPSYEQYF
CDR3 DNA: TGTGCCAGCAGTTTAACACCCTCCTACGAGCAGTACTTC

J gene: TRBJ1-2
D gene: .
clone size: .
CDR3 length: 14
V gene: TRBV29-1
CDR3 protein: CSVVFAGAGYGYTF
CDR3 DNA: TGCAGCGTTGTGTTTGCAGGGGCAGGGTATGGCTACACCTTC

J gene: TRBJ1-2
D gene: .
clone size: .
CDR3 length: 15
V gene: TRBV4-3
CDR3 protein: CASSQAGGSNYGYTF
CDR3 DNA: TGCGCCAGCAGCCAAGCCGGGGGGTCTAACTATGGCTACACCTTC

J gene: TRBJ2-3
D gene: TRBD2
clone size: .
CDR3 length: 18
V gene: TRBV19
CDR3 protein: CASSITPSAGEAVDTQYF
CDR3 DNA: TGTGCCAGTAGTATAACCCCCTCGGCGGGAGAGGCGGTCGATACGCAGTATTTT

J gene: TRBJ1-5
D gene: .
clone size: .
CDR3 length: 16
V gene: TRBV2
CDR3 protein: CASSESPQWGNQPQHF
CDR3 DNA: TGTGCCAGCAGTGAATCCCCTCAATGGGGCAATCAGCCCCAGCATTTT

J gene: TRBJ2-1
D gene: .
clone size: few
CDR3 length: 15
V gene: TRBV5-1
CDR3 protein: CASSSEGEPYNEQFF
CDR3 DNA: TGCGCCAGCAGTTCGGAAGGGGAACCATACAATGAGCAGTTCTTC

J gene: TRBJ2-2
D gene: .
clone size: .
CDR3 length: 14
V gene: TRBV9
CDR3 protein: CASSVEVWTGELFF
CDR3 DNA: TGTGCCAGCAGCGTAGAAGTCTGGACCGGGGAGCTGTTTTTT

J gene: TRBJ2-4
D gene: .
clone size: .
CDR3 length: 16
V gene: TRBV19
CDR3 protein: CASSPGPYLAKNIQYF
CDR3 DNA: TGTGCCAGTAGTCCAGGGCCTTACTTGGCCAAAAACATTCAGTACTTC

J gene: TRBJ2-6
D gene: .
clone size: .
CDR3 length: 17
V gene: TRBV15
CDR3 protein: CATSRYSPSSGANVLTF
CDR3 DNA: TGTGCCACCAGCAGATATTCCCCTAGCTCTGGGGCCAACGTCCTGACTTTC

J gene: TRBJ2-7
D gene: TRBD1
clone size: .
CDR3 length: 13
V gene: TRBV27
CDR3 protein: CASSVDRAAEQYF
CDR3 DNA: TGTGCCAGCAGTGTGGACAGGGCCGCCGAGCAGTACTTC

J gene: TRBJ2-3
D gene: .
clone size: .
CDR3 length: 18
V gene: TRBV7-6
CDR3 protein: CASSFSPPRRLGADTQYF
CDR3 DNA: TGTGCCAGCAGCTTCTCCCCCCCGCGACGTCTTGGTGCAGATACGCAGTATTTT

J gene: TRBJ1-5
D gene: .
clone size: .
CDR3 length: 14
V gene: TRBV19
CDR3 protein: CASRSGRPDQPQHF
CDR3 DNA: TGTGCCAGTAGATCGGGTCGCCCTGATCAGCCCCAGCATTTT

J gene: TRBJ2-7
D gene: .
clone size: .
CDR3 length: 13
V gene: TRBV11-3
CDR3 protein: CASSVRGLYEQYF
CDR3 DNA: TGTGCCAGCAGCGTTAGAGGACTCTACGAGCAGTACTTC

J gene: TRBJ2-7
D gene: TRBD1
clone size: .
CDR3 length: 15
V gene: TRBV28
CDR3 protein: CASSPTDRDEGEQYF
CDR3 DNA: TGTGCCAGCAGCCCTACAGACAGGGACGAGGGCGAGCAGTACTTC

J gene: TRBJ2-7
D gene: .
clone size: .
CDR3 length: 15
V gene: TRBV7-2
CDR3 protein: CASSRIAASSYEQYF
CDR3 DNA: TGTGCCAGCAGCAGGATAGCGGCTAGCTCCTACGAGCAGTACTTC

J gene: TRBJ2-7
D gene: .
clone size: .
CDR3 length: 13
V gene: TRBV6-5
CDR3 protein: CASSLDGAYEQYF
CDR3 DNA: TGTGCCAGCAGTTTGGACGGAGCCTACGAGCAGTACTTC

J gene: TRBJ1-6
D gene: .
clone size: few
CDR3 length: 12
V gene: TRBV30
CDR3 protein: CACNRDYSPLHF
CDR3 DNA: TGTGCCTGTAACAGGGACTATTCACCCCTCCACTTT

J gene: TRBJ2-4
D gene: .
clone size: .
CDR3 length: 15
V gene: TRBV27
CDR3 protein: CASSSSGLAKNIQYF
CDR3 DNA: TGTGCCAGCAGTTCATCGGGATTAGCCAAAAACATTCAGTACTTC

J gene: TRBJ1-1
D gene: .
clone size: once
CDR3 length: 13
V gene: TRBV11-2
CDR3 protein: CASSLVGITEAFF
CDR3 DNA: TGTGCCAGCAGCTTAGTAGGGATCACTGAAGCTTTCTTT

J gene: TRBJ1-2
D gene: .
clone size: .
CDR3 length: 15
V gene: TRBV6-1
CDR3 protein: CASSEASGGNYGYTF
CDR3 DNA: TGTGCCAGCAGTGAAGCTTCCGGCGGAAACTATGGCTACACCTTC

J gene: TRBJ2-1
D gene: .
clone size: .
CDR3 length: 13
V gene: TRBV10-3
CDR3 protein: CAISPFTENEQFF
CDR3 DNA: TGTGCCATCAGCCCATTTACAGAAAATGAGCAGTTCTTC

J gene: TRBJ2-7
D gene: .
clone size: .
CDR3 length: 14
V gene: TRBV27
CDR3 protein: CASSSRGFVYEQYF
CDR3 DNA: TGTGCCAGCAGTTCTCGTGGATTTGTTTACGAGCAGTACTTC

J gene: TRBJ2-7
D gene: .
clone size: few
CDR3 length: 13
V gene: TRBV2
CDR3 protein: CASSADRTYEQYF
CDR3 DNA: TGTGCCAGCAGTGCCGACAGAACCTACGAGCAGTACTTC

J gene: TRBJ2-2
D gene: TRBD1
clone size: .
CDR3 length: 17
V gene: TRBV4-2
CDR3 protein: CASSQAPGTANTGELFF
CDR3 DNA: TGTGCCAGCAGCCAAGCCCCCGGGACAGCGAACACCGGGGAGCTGTTTTTT

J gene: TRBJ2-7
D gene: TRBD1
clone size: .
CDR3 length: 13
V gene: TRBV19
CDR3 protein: CASTGQESYEQYF
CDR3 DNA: TGTGCCAGTACTGGACAGGAATCCTACGAGCAGTACTTC

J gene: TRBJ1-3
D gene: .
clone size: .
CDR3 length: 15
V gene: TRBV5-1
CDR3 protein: CASKNRAGSGNTIYF
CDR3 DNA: TGCGCCAGCAAAAACAGGGCTGGCTCTGGAAACACCATATATTTT

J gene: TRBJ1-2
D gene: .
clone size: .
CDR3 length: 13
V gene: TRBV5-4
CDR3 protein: CASSPQETYGYTF
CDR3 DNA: TGTGCCAGCAGCCCACAGGAAACTTATGGCTACACCTTC

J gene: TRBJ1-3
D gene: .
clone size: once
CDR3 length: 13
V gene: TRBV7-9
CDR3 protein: CASSLPDTGTIYF
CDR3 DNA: TGTGCCAGCAGCTTACCCGACACAGGCACCATATATTTT

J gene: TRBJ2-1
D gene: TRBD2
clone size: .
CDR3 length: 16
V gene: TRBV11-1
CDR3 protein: CASSQTSGSLYNEQFF
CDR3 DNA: TGTGCCAGCAGCCAGACTAGCGGGAGTTTGTACAATGAGCAGTTCTTC

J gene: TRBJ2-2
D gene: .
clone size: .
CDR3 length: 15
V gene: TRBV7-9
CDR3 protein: CASSPGLADTGELFF
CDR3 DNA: TGTGCCAGCAGCCCCGGGCTGGCAGACACCGGGGAGCTGTTTTTT

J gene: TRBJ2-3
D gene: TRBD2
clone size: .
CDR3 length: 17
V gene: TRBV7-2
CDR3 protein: CASSFSSSGGRTDTQYF
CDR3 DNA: TGTGCCAGCAGCTTTAGTAGTAGCGGGGGGCGGACAGATACGCAGTATTTT

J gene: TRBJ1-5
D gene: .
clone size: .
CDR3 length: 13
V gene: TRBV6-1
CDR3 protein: CASSDLRNQPQHF
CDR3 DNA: TGTGCCAGCAGTGATCTCAGGAATCAGCCCCAGCATTTT

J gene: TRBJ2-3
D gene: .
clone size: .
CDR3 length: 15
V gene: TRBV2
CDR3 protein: CASSDGPGGTDTQYF
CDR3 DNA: TGTGCCAGCAGTGACGGGCCTGGGGGCACAGATACGCAGTATTTT

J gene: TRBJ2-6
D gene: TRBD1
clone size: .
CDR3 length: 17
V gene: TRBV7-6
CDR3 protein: CASSLQTGGGGANVLTF
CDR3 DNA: TGTGCCAGCAGCTTGCAGACAGGGGGCGGTGGGGCCAACGTCCTGACTTTC